This T cell receptor beta chain is drawn from a study of T cells after yellow fever vaccination. Whole-study findings and limits: From the bulk population, abundant clonotypes could contaminate and appear within FACS-sorted repertoires.

The CDR3 covers 15 residues. Trimming cost V 3 bases and J 2 bases, with 14 bases left between them. Germline V gene lookup returns CDR1 GTSNPN and CDR2 SVGIG (reference sequence). A note on this clonotype: The antigen remains undetermined.

TCRdb analysed the 5' RACE reads with MiXCR anew, one entry per CDR3 protein. Here the sample spans around 550,000 distinct CDR3 sequences, about 19% being singletons. The TCR comes from a man aged 30 to 45 who received the YFV17D yellow fever vaccine. The input for sequencing was PBMCs, taken 15 days after the yellow fever booster vaccination. The chain couples TRBV30 to TRBJ1-5, with a weak D call TRBD1 (6 bases). This CDR3 reads CAWRAPGAGNQPQHF. CDR3 coding DNA: TGTGCCTGGAGGGCCCCAGGGGCAGGCAATCAGCCCCAGCATTTT.